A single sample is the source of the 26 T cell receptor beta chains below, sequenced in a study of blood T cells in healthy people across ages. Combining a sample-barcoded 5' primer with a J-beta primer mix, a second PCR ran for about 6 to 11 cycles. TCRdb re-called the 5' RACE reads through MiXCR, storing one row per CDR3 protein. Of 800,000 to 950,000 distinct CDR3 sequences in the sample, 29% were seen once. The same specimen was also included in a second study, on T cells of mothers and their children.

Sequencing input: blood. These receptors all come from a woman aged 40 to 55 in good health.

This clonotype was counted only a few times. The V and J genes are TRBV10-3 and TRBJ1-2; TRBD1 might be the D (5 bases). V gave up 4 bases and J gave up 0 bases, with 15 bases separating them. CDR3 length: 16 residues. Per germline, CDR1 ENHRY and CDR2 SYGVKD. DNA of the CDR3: TGTGCCATCAGTGTCGGGGCAGGGTATGCTAACTATGGCTACACCTTC. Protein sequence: CAISVGAGYANYGYTF.

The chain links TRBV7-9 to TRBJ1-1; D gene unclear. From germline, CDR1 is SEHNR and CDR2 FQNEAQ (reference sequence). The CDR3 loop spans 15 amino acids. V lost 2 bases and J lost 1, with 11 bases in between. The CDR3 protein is CASSLPATPNTEAFF. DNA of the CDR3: TGTGCCAGCAGCTTACCGGCCACCCCGAACACTGAAGCTTTCTTT.

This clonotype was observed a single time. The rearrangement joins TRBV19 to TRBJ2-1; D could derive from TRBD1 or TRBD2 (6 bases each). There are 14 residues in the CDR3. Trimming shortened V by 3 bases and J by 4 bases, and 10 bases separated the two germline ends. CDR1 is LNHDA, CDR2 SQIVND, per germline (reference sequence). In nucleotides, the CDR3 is TGTGCCAGTAGTATGGAGGGGGAGTACAATGAGCAGTTCTTC. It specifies CASSMEGEYNEQFF.

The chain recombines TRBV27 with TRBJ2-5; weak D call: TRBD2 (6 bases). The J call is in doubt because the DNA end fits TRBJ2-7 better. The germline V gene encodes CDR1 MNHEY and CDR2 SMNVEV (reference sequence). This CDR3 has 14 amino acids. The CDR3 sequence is CASSTNFGGYEQYF. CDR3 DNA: TGTGCCAGCAGCACAAATTTCGGGGGCTACGAGCAGTACTTC.

The CDR3 sequence is CASSQFSDTQYF. CDR3 coding DNA: TGTGCCAGCAGCCAATTCTCAGATACGCAGTATTTT. The chain is built from TRBV16 and TRBJ2-3; D remains ambiguous. V was trimmed by 1 base and J by 4 bases, leaving 3 bases between them. Germline CDR1 reads KGHSY; CDR2 reads FQNENV. The CDR3 is 12 amino acids.

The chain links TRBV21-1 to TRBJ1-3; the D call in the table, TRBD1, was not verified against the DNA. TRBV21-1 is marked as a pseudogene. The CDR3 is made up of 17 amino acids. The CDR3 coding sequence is TGTGCCAGCATGGGGACAGGGAATTCAGTGGAGGAAAACACCATATATTTT. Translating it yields CASMGTGNSVEENTIYF.

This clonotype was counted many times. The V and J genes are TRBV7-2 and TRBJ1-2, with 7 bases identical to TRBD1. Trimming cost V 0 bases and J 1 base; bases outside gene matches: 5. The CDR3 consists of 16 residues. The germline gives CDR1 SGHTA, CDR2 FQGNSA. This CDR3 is CASSLAGTAVNYGYTF. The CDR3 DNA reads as TGTGCCAGCAGCTTAGCGGGGACAGCCGTTAACTATGGCTACACCTTC.

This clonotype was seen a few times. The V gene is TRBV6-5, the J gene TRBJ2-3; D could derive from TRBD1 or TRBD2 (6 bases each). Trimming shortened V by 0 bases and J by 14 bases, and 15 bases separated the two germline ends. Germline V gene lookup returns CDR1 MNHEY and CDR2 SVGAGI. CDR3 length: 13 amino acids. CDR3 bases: TGTGCCAGCAGTTACTCAATTGGGGGGCCTATGTATTTT. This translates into CASSYSIGGPMYF.

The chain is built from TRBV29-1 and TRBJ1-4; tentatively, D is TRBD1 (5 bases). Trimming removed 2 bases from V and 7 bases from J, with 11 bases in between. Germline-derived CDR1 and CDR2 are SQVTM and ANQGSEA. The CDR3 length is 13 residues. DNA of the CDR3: TGCAGCGTTGAATTCAGGGATAGTGAAAAACTGTTTTTT. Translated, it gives CSVEFRDSEKLFF.

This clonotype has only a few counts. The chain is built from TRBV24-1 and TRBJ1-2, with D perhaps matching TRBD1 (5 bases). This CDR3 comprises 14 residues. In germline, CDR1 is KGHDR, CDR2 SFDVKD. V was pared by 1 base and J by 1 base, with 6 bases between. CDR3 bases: TGTGCCACCAGTGATTTAGGGGTTAACTATGGCTACACCTTC. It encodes CATSDLGVNYGYTF.

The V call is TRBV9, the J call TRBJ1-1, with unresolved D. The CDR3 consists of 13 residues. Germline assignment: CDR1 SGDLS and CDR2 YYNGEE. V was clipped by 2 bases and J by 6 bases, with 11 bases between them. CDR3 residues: CASSVSHGAEAFF. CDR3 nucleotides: TGTGCCAGCAGCGTCTCCCACGGGGCTGAAGCTTTCTTT.

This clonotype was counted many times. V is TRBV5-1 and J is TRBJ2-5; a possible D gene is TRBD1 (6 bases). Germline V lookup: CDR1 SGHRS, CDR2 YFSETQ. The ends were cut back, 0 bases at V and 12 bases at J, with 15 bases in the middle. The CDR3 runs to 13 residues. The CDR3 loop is CASSLDGAYREYF. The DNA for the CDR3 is TGCGCCAGCAGCTTGGATGGGGCCTACAGGGAGTACTTC. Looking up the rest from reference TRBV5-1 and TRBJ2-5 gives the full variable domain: KAGVTQTPRYLIKTRGQQVTLSCSPISGHRSVSWYQQTPGQGLQFLFEYFSETQRNKGNFPGRFSGRQFSNSRSEMNVSTLELGDSALYLCASSLDGAYREYFGPGTRLLVL.

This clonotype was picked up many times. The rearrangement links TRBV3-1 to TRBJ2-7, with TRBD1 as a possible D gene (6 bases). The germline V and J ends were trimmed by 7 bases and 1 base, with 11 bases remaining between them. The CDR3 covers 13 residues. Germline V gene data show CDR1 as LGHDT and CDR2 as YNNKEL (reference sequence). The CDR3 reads CASTKQGSYEQYF. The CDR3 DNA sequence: TGTGCCAGCACCAAACAGGGTTCCTACGAGCAGTACTTC.

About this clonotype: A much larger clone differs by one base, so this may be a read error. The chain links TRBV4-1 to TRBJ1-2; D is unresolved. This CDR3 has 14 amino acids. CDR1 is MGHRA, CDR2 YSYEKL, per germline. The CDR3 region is CTSSQETRIYGYTF. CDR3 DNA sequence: TGCACCAGCAGCCAAGAAACCAGGATCTATGGCTACACCTTC.

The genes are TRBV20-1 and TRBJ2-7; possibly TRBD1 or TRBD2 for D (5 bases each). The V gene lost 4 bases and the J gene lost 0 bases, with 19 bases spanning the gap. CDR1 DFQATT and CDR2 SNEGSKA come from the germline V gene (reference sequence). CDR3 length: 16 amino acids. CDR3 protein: CSATGTAGRASYEQYF. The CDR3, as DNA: TGCAGTGCTACCGGGACGGCGGGTAGGGCCTCCTACGAGCAGTACTTC.

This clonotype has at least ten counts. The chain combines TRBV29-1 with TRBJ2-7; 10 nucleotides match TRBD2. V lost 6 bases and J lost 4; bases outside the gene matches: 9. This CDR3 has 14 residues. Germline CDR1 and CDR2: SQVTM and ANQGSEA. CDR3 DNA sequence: TGCAGCGTGGGGTCCCTAGCGGGGGCTTACGAGCAGTACTTC. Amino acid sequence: CSVGSLAGAYEQYF.

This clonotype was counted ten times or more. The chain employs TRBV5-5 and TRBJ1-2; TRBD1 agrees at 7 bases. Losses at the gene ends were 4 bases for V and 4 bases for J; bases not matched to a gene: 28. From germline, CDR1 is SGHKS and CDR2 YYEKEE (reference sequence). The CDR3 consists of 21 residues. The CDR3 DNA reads TGTGCCAGCAGCAAGGAGGCCATGACAGGGTGGGGACCAGTCCGCTTCTATGGCTACACCTTC. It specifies CASSKEAMTGWGPVRFYGYTF.

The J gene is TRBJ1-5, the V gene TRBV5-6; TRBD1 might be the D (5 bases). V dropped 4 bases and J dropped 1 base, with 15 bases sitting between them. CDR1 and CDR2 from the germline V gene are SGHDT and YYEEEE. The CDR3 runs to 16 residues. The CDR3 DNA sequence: TGTGCCAGCAGCCAAACCGGGAGGGGCAGCAATCAGCCCCAGCATTTT. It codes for CASSQTGRGSNQPQHF. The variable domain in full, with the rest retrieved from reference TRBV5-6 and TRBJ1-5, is DAGVTQSPTHLIKTRGQQVTLRCSPKSGHDTVSWYQQALGQGPQFIFQYYEEEERQRGNFPDRFSGHQFPNYSSELNVNALLLGDSALYLCASSQTGRGSNQPQHFGDGTRLSIL.

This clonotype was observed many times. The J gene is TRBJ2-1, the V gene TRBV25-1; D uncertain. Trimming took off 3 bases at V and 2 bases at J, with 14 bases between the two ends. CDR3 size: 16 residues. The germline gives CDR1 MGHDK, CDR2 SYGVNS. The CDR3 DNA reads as TGTGCCAGCAGTGACCTTATCGGAGCTACCTACAATGAGCAGTTCTTC. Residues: CASSDLIGATYNEQFF.

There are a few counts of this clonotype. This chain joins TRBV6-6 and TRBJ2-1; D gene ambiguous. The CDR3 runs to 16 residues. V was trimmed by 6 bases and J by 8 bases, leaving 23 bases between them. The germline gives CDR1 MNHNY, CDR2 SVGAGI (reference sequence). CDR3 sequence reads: CASSRLFIGPWDEQFF. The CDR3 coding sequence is TGTGCCAGCAGCCGCCTCTTTATTGGGCCTTGGGATGAGCAGTTCTTC.

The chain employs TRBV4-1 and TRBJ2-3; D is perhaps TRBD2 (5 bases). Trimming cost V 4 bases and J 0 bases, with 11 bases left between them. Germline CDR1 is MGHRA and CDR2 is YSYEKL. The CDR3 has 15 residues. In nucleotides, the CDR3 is TGCGCCAGCAGCCCTGGAGCGGCTAGCACAGATACGCAGTATTTT. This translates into CASSPGAASTDTQYF.

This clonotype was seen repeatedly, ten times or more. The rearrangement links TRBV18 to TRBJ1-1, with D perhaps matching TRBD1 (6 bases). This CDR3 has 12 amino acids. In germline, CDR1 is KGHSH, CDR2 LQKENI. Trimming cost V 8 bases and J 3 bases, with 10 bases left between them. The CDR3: CASSPGDTEAFF. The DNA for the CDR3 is TGTGCCAGCAGTCCAGGGGACACTGAAGCTTTCTTT.

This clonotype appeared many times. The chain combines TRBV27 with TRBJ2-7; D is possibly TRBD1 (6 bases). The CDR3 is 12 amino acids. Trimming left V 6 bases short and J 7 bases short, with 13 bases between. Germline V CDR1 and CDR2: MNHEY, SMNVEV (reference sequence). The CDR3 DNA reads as TGTGCCAGCAGCTCGGACAGTGATGAGCAGTACTTC. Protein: CASSSDSDEQYF.

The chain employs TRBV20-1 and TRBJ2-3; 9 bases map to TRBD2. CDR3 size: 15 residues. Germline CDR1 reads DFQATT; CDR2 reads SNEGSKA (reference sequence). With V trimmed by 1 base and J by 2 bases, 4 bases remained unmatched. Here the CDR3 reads CSARVLAGNTDTQYF. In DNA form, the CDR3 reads TGCAGTGCTAGAGTTCTAGCGGGAAACACAGATACGCAGTATTTT.

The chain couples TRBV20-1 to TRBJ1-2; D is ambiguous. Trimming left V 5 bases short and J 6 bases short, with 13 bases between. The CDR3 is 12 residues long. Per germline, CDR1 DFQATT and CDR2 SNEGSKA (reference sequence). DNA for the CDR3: TGCAGTGCTCGGCGGAGTTTTAATGGCTACACCTTC. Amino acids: CSARRSFNGYTF.

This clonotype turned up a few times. The CDR3 nucleotides read TGTGCCAGTAGTATACCAATCGGGTCCTACAATGAGCAGTTCTTC. It is translated as CASSIPIGSYNEQFF. This rearrangement joins TRBV19 to TRBJ2-1; D gene unclear. The CDR3 extends over 15 amino acids. Germline CDR1 and CDR2: LNHDA and SQIVND (reference sequence). Trimming cost V 2 bases and J 1 base, with 9 bases left between them.